The 30 T cell receptor beta chains reported below all come from one sample, sequenced in a study of vaccination and CD4 T cells after COVID-19. Described treatment: approximately nine-day PBMC culture with coronavirus spike peptide pools or control peptides (ViraFEST assay). Sequence data for DNA of cultured CD4+ T cells were generated by the Oncomine TCR Beta short-read assay. TCRdb ran MiXCR on the PCR reads and lists one entry per CDR3 protein. The sample contains a few thousand distinct CDR3 sequences, roughly 42% of which appear only once. These receptors have no known antigen. Sequencing was carried out using CD4+ T cells from blood, cultured in vitro. These receptors were obtained from a human donor who had recovered from COVID-19.

This clonotype is large in the sample. CDR3 in DNA: TGTGCCAGCAGTGGTAGGGGGGCCGGTCAGCCCCAGCATTTT. Protein sequence: CASSGRGAGQPQHF. This chain joins TRBV2 and TRBJ1-5; D possibly corresponds to TRBD1 (6 bases). The germline gives CDR1 SNHLY, CDR2 FYNNEI. The V gene lost 4 bases and the J gene lost 6 bases, with 13 bases spanning the gap. CDR3 length: 14 amino acids.

This clonotype qualifies as large (0.1 to 1%). The chain carries TRBV7-2 and TRBJ1-2; 9 positions agree with TRBD1. V shed 5 bases, J shed 3 bases, and the junction held 10 bases outside the gene matches. The CDR3 totals 16 residues. Germline V gene lookup returns CDR1 SGHTA and CDR2 FQGNSA. Written as DNA, the CDR3 is TGTGCCAGCAGCCTTAACAGGGGGCAGTATGACTATGGCTACACCTTC. It encodes CASSLNRGQYDYGYTF.

By frequency in the sample, this clonotype is medium-sized. The V and J genes are TRBV20-1 and TRBJ2-5; D is possibly TRBD1 (6 bases). From germline, CDR1 is DFQATT and CDR2 SNEGSKA (reference sequence). Trimming stripped 1 base from V and 5 bases from J, with 14 bases between. The CDR3 covers 14 residues. The CDR3, as DNA: TGCAGTGCTAGAGCCCCACAGGGTGGGGAGACCCAGTACTTC. Translated: CSARAPQGGETQYF.

This clonotype came up a few times. J is TRBJ2-2 and V is TRBV20-1; D not resolved. With 5 bases removed from V and 2 bases from J, the gap between germline ends came to 6 bases. CDR3 size: 12 residues. Germline CDR1 DFQATT, CDR2 SNEGSKA (reference sequence). CDR3 DNA: TGCAGTGCTCCCTTCAACACCGGGGAGCTGTTTTTT. As protein: CSAPFNTGELFF.

The V call is TRBV9, the J call TRBJ1-6, with D tentatively TRBD1 (6 bases). The CDR3 covers 15 residues. The germline V and J ends were trimmed by 4 bases and 9 bases, with 17 bases remaining between them. Germline lookup yields CDR1 SGDLS and CDR2 YYNGEE. CDR3 residues: CASSFTGLGGSPLHF. The DNA of the CDR3 is TGTGCCAGCAGCTTCACAGGGTTGGGGGGTTCACCCCTCCACTTT.

This CDR3 reads CASSPTGGSSYEQYF. The CDR3 DNA reads as TGTGCCAGCAGCCCGACAGGAGGAAGCTCCTACGAGCAGTACTTC. The J gene is TRBJ2-7, the V gene TRBV5-4; TRBD1 might be the D (6 bases). Germline V gives CDR1 SGHNT, CDR2 YYREEE (reference sequence). The ends were cut back, 4 bases at V and 0 bases at J, with 14 bases in the middle. CDR3 size: 15 residues.

V usage is TRBV5-5 and J usage is TRBJ1-5; D is ambiguous. V was cut by 2 bases and J by 7 bases, with 13 bases left in between. Germline V CDR1 and CDR2: SGHKS, YYEKEE (reference sequence). The CDR3 has 14 residues. The CDR3: CASSFGPESQPQHF. CDR3 in DNA: TGTGCCAGCAGCTTTGGTCCCGAAAGCCAGCCCCAGCATTTT.

CDR3 in DNA: TGTGCCAGCGGGGGAGAGAACGCAACTAATGAAAAACTGTTTTTT. Translating gives CASGGENATNEKLFF. The chain uses TRBV7-3 and TRBJ1-4; TRBD1 might be the D (5 bases). The CDR3 is 15 residues long. CDR1 SGHTA and CDR2 FQGTGA come from the germline V gene. V was trimmed by 8 bases and J by 0 bases, leaving 13 bases between them.

The genes are TRBV2 and TRBJ2-1; 10 bases map to TRBD2. The CDR3 loop spans 15 amino acids. Germline CDR1 is SNHLY and CDR2 is FYNNEI. V was pared by 4 bases and J by 3 bases, with 3 bases of the junction left unmatched. The CDR3 sequence is CASSALAGVYNEQFF. The CDR3, as DNA: TGTGCCAGCAGTGCGCTAGCGGGGGTCTACAATGAGCAGTTCTTC.

The chain has TRBV11-1 and TRBJ2-4; TRBD2 might be the D (6 bases). This CDR3 has 19 amino acids. Trimming removed 5 bases from V and 2 bases from J, with 25 bases in between. The germline V gene has CDR1 SGHAT and CDR2 FQDESV (reference sequence). CDR3 nucleotide sequence: TGTGCCAGCAGCCCCGACCCGGCCTCACGGAGGGATACCAAAAACATTCAGTACTTC. Translation gives CASSPDPASRRDTKNIQYF.

The V gene is TRBV7-9, the J gene TRBJ2-1; perhaps D is TRBD1 or TRBD2 (6 bases each). In germline, CDR1 is SEHNR, CDR2 FQNEAQ (reference sequence). This CDR3 contains 14 residues. V lost 5 bases and J 8 bases, leaving 16 bases between the germline ends. The CDR3 sequence: CASSTGIGGHEQFF. The CDR3 DNA is TGTGCCAGCAGCACGGGGATTGGGGGGCATGAGCAGTTCTTC.

This clonotype was found a few times. The chain combines TRBV2 with TRBJ2-7; 8 nucleotides align to TRBD2. The CDR3 sequence is 15 residues long. The germline gives CDR1 SNHLY, CDR2 FYNNEI. V lost 6 bases and J lost 3; bases outside the gene matches: 10. The CDR3 here is CASRVDRGGLYEQYF. The CDR3 DNA follows: TGTGCCAGCAGAGTTGACCGGGGGGGCCTCTACGAGCAGTACTTC.

The chain combines TRBV6-1 with TRBJ1-2, with TRBD1 matching over 7 bases. The ends lost 10 bases at V and 8 bases at J; junction bases unmatched: 19. The V gene's germline CDR1 is MNHNS and CDR2 SASEGT. The CDR3 is 15 residues long. This CDR3 is CATLTPGQSYLGYTF. The CDR3 coding sequence is TGTGCCACTCTTACTCCGGGACAGTCCTATCTGGGCTACACCTTC.

The chain recombines TRBV7-2 with TRBJ2-5; 10 positions agree with TRBD2. V lost 5 bases, J lost 9 bases, and 15 bases stayed unmatched. This CDR3 has 16 amino acids. In germline, CDR1 is SGHTA, CDR2 FQGNSA. In DNA form, the CDR3 reads TGTGCCAGCAGCGCAACTCAGCGGGGGGGGTCAGGTCCCCAGTACTTC. Residues: CASSATQRGGSGPQYF.

J is TRBJ2-7 and V is TRBV2; 15 bases are shared with TRBD2. CDR1 is SNHLY, CDR2 FYNNEI, per germline. The V and J ends lost 4 bases and 7 bases, in that order; junction bases with no gene match: 5. CDR3 length equals 15 residues. CDR3 nucleotide sequence: TGTGCCAGCAGTGGTGGACTAGCGGGGGGGCAGGAGCAGTACTTC. Translated: CASSGGLAGGQEQYF.

The chain has TRBV7-9 and TRBJ2-2; no clear D gene. The V end lost 1 base, the J end lost 4 bases, and 7 bases lay between the germline ends. CDR3 length: 14 residues. Germline CDR1 is SEHNR and CDR2 is FQNEAQ (reference sequence). The CDR3 sequence: CASSLDRGTGELFF. Written as DNA, the CDR3 is TGTGCCAGCAGCTTAGACAGAGGCACCGGGGAGCTGTTTTTT.

This chain uses TRBV6-1 with TRBJ1-1; TRBD1 aligns across 7 bases. Trimming removed 4 bases from V and 2 bases from J; junction bases left unmatched: 4. The CDR3 is made up of 14 amino acids. Germline CDR1 MNHNS, CDR2 SASEGT. CDR3 residues: CASSGDRFNTEAFF. The CDR3 nucleotides read TGTGCCAGCAGTGGGGACAGATTTAACACTGAAGCTTTCTTT.

This chain links TRBV18 with TRBJ1-1; a possible D gene is TRBD1 (5 bases). Germline V gene data show CDR1 as KGHSH and CDR2 as LQKENI. The CDR3 length is 13 residues. The V gene lost 4 bases and the J gene lost 5 bases, with 11 bases spanning the gap. CDR3 region: CASSQGEGTEAFF. CDR3 DNA: TGTGCCAGCTCACAAGGGGAGGGTACTGAAGCTTTCTTT.

This clonotype was detected only a few times. This sequence joins TRBV7-3 and TRBJ1-6; D remains unclear. This CDR3 region has 14 residues. Trimming took off 3 bases at V and 4 bases at J, with 7 bases between the two ends. Germline V gene data show CDR1 as SGHTA and CDR2 as FQGTGA. CDR3 loop: CASSFDGYNSPLHF. CDR3 coding DNA: TGTGCCAGCAGCTTTGACGGGTATAATTCACCCCTCCACTTT.

J is TRBJ2-7 and V is TRBV7-2; D unresolved. CDR1 and CDR2 (germline): SGHTA, FQGNSA. V gave up 5 bases and J gave up 9 bases, with 14 bases separating them. This CDR3 has 12 amino acids. As DNA, the CDR3 is TGTGCCAGCAGCCCCCTTAGTCGCTGGCAGTACTTC. Protein product: CASSPLSRWQYF.

This clonotype turned up a few times. Here the CDR3 reads CASSLRDTQYF. Written as DNA, the CDR3 is TGTGCCAGCAGCTTAAGAGATACGCAGTATTTT. The chain links TRBV7-6 to TRBJ2-3; D unclear. The CDR3 contains 11 residues. Per germline, CDR1 SGHVS and CDR2 FNYEAQ. The V end was cut by 2 bases, the J end by 5 bases, with 2 bases between.

This clonotype has just a few counts. The chain recombines TRBV7-6 with TRBJ2-2, with a possible D match to TRBD1 (5 bases). Germline V gene sequence: CDR1 SGHVS, CDR2 FNYEAQ. The CDR3 spans 18 residues. The V and J ends lost 2 bases and 0 bases respectively, with 16 bases between them. The CDR3 bases are TGTGCCAGCAGCTTAACTCTAGGGGATTATACGAACACCGGGGAGCTGTTTTTT. Translating gives CASSLTLGDYTNTGELFF.

The V call is TRBV20-1, the J call TRBJ1-1; weak D call: TRBD1 (5 bases). Germline V gene sequence: CDR1 DFQATT, CDR2 SNEGSKA (reference sequence). The V end was cut by 1 base, the J end by 0 bases, with 9 bases between. The CDR3 has 14 residues. This chain's CDR3 is CSARAQGMNTEAFF. The CDR3 DNA sequence: TGCAGTGCTAGAGCGCAGGGTATGAACACTGAAGCTTTCTTT.

The chain has TRBV5-4 and TRBJ1-2; TRBD1 agrees at 8 bases. This CDR3 contains 15 residues. Germline V gene data show CDR1 as SGHNT and CDR2 as YYREEE (reference sequence). The V and J ends lost 4 bases and 8 bases, in that order; junction bases with no gene match: 13. The DNA for the CDR3 is TGTGCCAGCAGCCTCATCGGGACAGGTTTCTGGGGCTACACCTTC. Translating it yields CASSLIGTGFWGYTF.

The chain uses TRBV19 and TRBJ1-2; D may be TRBD1 (5 bases). Germline V gives CDR1 LNHDA, CDR2 SQIVND (reference sequence). CDR3 length: 15 residues. Between the trimmed V and J ends, which lost 6 bases and 0 bases, there was a span of 14 bases. As DNA, the CDR3 is TGTGCCAGTAGCCTCAGGGTATCAGCTAACTATGGCTACACCTTC. It encodes CASSLRVSANYGYTF.

This clonotype was counted a single time. J is TRBJ1-1 and V is TRBV6-2 or TRBV6-3; D is unresolved. Germline CDR1 reads MNHEY; CDR2 reads SVGEGT. CDR3 size: 17 residues. V gave up 2 bases and J gave up 5 bases, with 21 bases separating them. CDR3 bases: TGTGCCAGCAGTTACGACCGATTATGGAGTCTGGTGACTGAAGCTTTCTTT. Translation: CASSYDRLWSLVTEAFF.

The chain links TRBV5-1 to TRBJ2-5; 9 nucleotides agree with TRBD2. This CDR3 is built from 16 residues. Germline assignment: CDR1 SGHRS and CDR2 YFSETQ. J lost 5 bases, V lost 4 bases, and 12 bases had no gene match. The CDR3 nucleotides are TGCGCCAGCAGCCCGGAGCGCGGGGGGGGAGTGGAGACCCAGTACTTC. Encoded protein: CASSPERGGGVETQYF. Based on the CDR3 plus reference TRBV5-1 and TRBJ2-5, the full variable domain is KAGVTQTPRYLIKTRGQQVTLSCSPISGHRSVSWYQQTPGQGLQFLFEYFSETQRNKGNFPGRFSGRQFSNSRSEMNVSTLELGDSALYLCASSPERGGGVETQYFGPGTRLLVL.

This rearrangement joins TRBV7-9 to TRBJ2-5; the D call may be TRBD1 or TRBD2 (5 bases each). The germline CDR1 and CDR2 sequences are SEHNR and FQNEAQ (reference sequence). The V end was cut by 5 bases, the J end by 5 bases, with 24 bases between. This CDR3 comprises 17 residues. This CDR3 is CASSKGSGGAGKETQYF. Here the CDR3 DNA reads TGTGCCAGCAGCAAGGGGAGCGGTGGGGCAGGGAAGGAGACCCAGTACTTC. Based on the CDR3 plus reference TRBV7-9 and TRBJ2-5, the full variable domain is DTGVSQNPRHKITKRGQNVTFRCDPISEHNRLYWYRQTLGQGPEFLTYFQNEAQLEKSRLLSDRFSAERPKGSFSTLEIQRTEQGDSAMYLCASSKGSGGAGKETQYFGPGTRLLVL.

This clonotype appeared a few times. V gene TRBV20-1 combines with J gene TRBJ2-2; D is ambiguous. The CDR3 totals 14 residues. CDR1 DFQATT and CDR2 SNEGSKA come from the germline V gene (reference sequence). V lost 0 bases and J 5 bases, leaving 10 bases between the germline ends. The CDR3 sequence is CSARDPYGTGELFF. The CDR3 DNA sequence: TGCAGTGCTAGAGATCCGTACGGGACCGGGGAGCTGTTTTTT.

The chain employs TRBV2 and TRBJ1-2; a possible D gene is TRBD1 (6 bases). The CDR3 length is 14 residues. V lost 5 bases and J 2 bases, leaving 12 bases between the germline ends. Germline V gene data show CDR1 as SNHLY and CDR2 as FYNNEI. The DNA of the CDR3 is TGTGCCAGCAGTCTCGACAGGTCAAACTATGGCTACACCTTC. Encoded protein: CASSLDRSNYGYTF.